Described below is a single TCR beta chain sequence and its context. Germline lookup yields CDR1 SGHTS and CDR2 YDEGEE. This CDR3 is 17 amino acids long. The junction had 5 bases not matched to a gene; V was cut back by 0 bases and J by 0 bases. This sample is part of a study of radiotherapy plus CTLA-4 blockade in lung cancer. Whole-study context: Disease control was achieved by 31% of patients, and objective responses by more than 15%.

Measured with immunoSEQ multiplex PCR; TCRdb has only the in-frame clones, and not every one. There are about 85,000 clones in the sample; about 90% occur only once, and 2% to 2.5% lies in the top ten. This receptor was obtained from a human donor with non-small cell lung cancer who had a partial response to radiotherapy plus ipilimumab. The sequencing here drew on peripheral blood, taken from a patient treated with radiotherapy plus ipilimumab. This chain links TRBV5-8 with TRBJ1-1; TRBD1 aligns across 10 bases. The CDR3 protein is CASSLALGTGVNTEAFF. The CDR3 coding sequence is TGTGCCAGCAGCTTGGCCTTAGGGACAGGGGTGAACACTGAAGCTTTCTTT.